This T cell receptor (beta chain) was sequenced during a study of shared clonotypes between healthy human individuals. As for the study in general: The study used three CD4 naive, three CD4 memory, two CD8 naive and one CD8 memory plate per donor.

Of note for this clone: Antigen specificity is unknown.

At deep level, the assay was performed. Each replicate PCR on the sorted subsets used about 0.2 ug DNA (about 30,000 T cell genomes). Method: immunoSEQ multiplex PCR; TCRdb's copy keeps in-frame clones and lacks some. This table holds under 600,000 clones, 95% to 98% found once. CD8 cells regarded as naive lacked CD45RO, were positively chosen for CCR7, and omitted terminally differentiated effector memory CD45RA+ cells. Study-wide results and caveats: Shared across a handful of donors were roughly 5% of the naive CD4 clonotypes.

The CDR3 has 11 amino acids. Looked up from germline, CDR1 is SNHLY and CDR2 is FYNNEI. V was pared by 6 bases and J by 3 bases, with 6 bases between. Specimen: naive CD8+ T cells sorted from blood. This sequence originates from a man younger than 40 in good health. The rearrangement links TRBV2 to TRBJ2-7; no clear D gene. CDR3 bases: TGTGCCAGCAGCGTGGACTACGAGCAGTACTTC. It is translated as CASSVDYEQYF.